The rows below give T cell receptor beta chains drawn from one sample of a study of molecular identifiers for immune sequencing clone quantification. TCRdb analysed the PCR reads with MiXCR anew, one entry per CDR3 protein. The sample lists roughly 9,700 distinct CDR3 sequences; around 20% were seen once. The material sequenced was naive CD8+ T cells from blood, with Jurkat cell RNA spiked in. All receptors come from a human donor in good health. Some libraries in this study had Jurkat cell RNA spiked in. Each CDR3 is given without its conserved first and last residue. Fields, in order: clone size, J gene, V gene, CDR3 protein. Only some rows state a clone size, as once, few, many or a class for expanded clones.

clone_size: medium-sized
j_call: TRBJ2-2
v_call: TRBV7-9
cdr3_aa: ASSWGLYVPNTGELF

clone_size: many
j_call: TRBJ2-2
v_call: TRBV12-3/TRBV12-4
cdr3_aa: ASSLNHRLAGEVSGELF

clone_size: medium-sized
j_call: TRBJ2-7
v_call: TRBV4-1
cdr3_aa: ASSQGMPGSYEQY

clone_size: .
j_call: TRBJ2-7
v_call: TRBV29-1
cdr3_aa: SVLRPGQGNHEQY

clone_size: medium-sized
j_call: TRBJ1-5
v_call: TRBV6-2/TRBV6-3
cdr3_aa: ASSYGGWQGNQPQH

clone_size: .
j_call: TRBJ2-7
v_call: TRBV9
cdr3_aa: ASSVGGTGTHEQY

clone_size: .
j_call: TRBJ1-6
v_call: TRBV7-8
cdr3_aa: ASSSEAGRSPLH

clone_size: few
j_call: TRBJ2-2
v_call: TRBV9
cdr3_aa: ASRGGGGTEGGELF

clone_size: .
j_call: TRBJ2-3
v_call: TRBV20-1
cdr3_aa: SAQGPNTDTQY

clone_size: medium-sized
j_call: TRBJ2-7
v_call: TRBV13
cdr3_aa: ASSPRASGYEQY

clone_size: medium-sized
j_call: TRBJ1-1
v_call: TRBV30
cdr3_aa: AWRFRTADEAF

clone_size: few
j_call: TRBJ2-7
v_call: TRBV7-9
cdr3_aa: ASSLRSRPYEQY

clone_size: many
j_call: TRBJ2-3
v_call: TRBV12-3/TRBV12-4
cdr3_aa: ASKWGARDTQY

clone_size: .
j_call: TRBJ1-1
v_call: TRBV12-3/TRBV12-4
cdr3_aa: ASSFTVTNVAF

clone_size: many
j_call: TRBJ1-1
v_call: TRBV5-1
cdr3_aa: ASSLEGPAGTEAF

clone_size: many
j_call: TRBJ2-2
v_call: TRBV24-1
cdr3_aa: ATSDLPGGDTGELF